This TCR beta chain was obtained from a study of cytomegalovirus exposure and HLA in healthy donors (dated by TCRdb to about 2017). Study-wide context: According to a later analysis, one platform produced both the 110 or so validation repertoires and the 666 repertoires of the first cohort. The study was designed to test whether signatures of past pathogen exposure could be identified by cataloging public T cell receptors. In addition to the first cohort of around 670 subjects, a separate validation cohort of approximately 130 different subjects was used. The study combined high-throughput TCR immunosequencing, statistical association of individual TCRs with disease status, and machine learning to predict cytomegalovirus infection status.

The library relied on the immunoSEQ multiplex PCR assay. Per the source publication's procedure: A statistical classification framework was built to diagnose cytomegalovirus status from the catalog of TCR beta chain sequences. Sourced from immuneACCESS, this table was stored by TCRdb with only in-frame sequences that have V and J called. A share of the clones is absent; for the studies checked, an unresolved V gene accounts for under half, and the remainder has no known explanation. The D gene and trimming were derived from the DNA, and the V and J assignments and clone size from that table. Recorded for this sample are about 150,000 clones; approximately 86% of them occurred a single time. The biggest ten clones account for about 22% of the sample. Including the terminal cysteine and phenylalanine, the CDR3 comprises 14 residues. CDR3 DNA only is kept here, 42 bases in frame from base 1. Sequences MNHEY (CDR1) and SVGAGI (CDR2) are obtained from the germline V gene. V is cut back by 6 bases and J by 6 bases, with 5 bases in the junction unmatched.

The donors belonged to the validation cohort of about 120 subjects, which was separate from the approximately 700-subject first cohort. Concerning this clone itself: Its antigen remains unidentified. Base qualities are not provided; no much larger clone lies one nucleotide away.

Results the study describes overall, beyond this receptor: Most TCR sequences were seen in very few donors, while some public TCRs were found in many individuals. The authors suggested that the approach could potentially be generalized to other disease states and immunological phenotypes. Subsequent analysis determined that TCRs grouped into clusters in the first cohort also showed a tendency toward co-occurrence across the 120 or so validation repertoires, and 94% of cluster scores exceeded 0. In the study, 150 to 200 TCR beta chains were listed as associated with cytomegalovirus. All 120 or so repertoires were used to score co-occurrence in the validation cohort in a later analysis, because that analysis had no HLA typing for the cohort. In vitro tests confirmed that a few of the cytomegalovirus-associated TCR beta chains recognize cytomegalovirus antigens. The classifier was reported to diagnose cytomegalovirus status with high specificity and sensitivity in both the original cohort and the validation cohort.

The sequence was obtained from a young man in good health and CMV-seropositive. The rearranged segments are TRBV6-5 and TRBJ1-4; 9 of the junction bases match TRBD1. The sequencing sample was made of PBMCs. The nucleotides are TGTGCCAGCAGGAGGGACAGGGTGGATGAAAAACTGTTTTTT. The translation is CASRRDRVDEKLFF.